The subject of this entry is one TCR beta chain. Sequencing of TCR beta was performed on blood CD8+ T cells and on blood CD4+ T cells. Purification of the CD8+ and CD4+ T cells relied on negative isolation, and TEMRA cells underwent FACS enrichment. The CDR3 covers 14 residues. Germline V CDR1 and CDR2: SEHNR, FQNEAQ (reference sequence). V lost 3 bases and J 4 bases, leaving 9 bases between the germline ends. The data were obtained in a study of CD8 T cells in Susac syndrome. Reverse transcription used roughly 0.5 to 1 ug RNA and random hexamers. Across 54 Vbeta and 13 Jbeta, TCR beta CDR3 was amplified with immunoSEQ multiplex PCR. TCRdb re-analysed the immunoSEQ multiplex PCR reads in MiXCR, keeping a single row per CDR3 protein. The table shows some 300,000 distinct CDR3 sequences, with over 75% occurring only once.

Sequencing was performed on CD8+ T cells from PBMCs. The chain links TRBV7-9 to TRBJ2-2; D gene unclear. This clonotype was sampled from a human donor with multiple sclerosis. The CDR3 DNA reads TGTGCCAGCAGCTTGGCCATGCGCACCGGGGAGCTGTTTTTT. It codes for CASSLAMRTGELFF.